A selection of T cell receptor beta chains follows, all from one sample in a study of shared clonotypes between healthy human individuals. Data came from immunoSEQ multiplex PCR; TCRdb stores just in-frame clones and leaves some out. The data show roughly 2 million clones, more than 90% seen once. The sample was naive CD4+ T cells sorted from blood. The receptors come from a man between 18 and 35 years old in good health. The CDR3 runs from the conserved cysteine through the conserved F or W. The D gene is left open where the match is weak. Expanded clones are given a class, and other clones once, few, many or no size at all.

D gene	V gene	CDR3 length	clone size	J gene	CDR3 DNA	CDR3 protein
.	TRBV15	13	once	TRBJ1-2	TGTGCCACCAGCCCCCGAGGTTCTACAGACTACACCTTC	CATSPRGSTDYTF
.	TRBV18	15	.	TRBJ1-5	TGTGCCAGCTCACCCCGACACAGGGCGGGTCAGCCCCAGCATTTT	CASSPRHRAGQPQHF
.	TRBV7-6	13	.	TRBJ2-3	TGTGCCAGCAGCTTACAGGGGACAGATACGCAGTATTTT	CASSLQGTDTQYF
.	TRBV6-6	15	.	TRBJ2-3	TGTGCCAGCAGTTACACCCGGGGAAGCCCAGATACGCAGTATTTT	CASSYTRGSPDTQYF
TRBD2	TRBV6-1	16	.	TRBJ2-5	TGTGCCAGCAGTGTCCAGCGGGGAGTGTACCAAGAGACCCAGTACTTC	CASSVQRGVYQETQYF
TRBD1	TRBV7-9	14	few	TRBJ1-4	TGTGCCAGCAGACCGACAGGGGAAAGTGAAAAACTGTTTTTT	CASRPTGESEKLFF
TRBD2	TRBV7-2	14	.	TRBJ2-3	TGTGCCAGCAGCTTGGCTAGCGGGATGGATACGCAGTATTTT	CASSLASGMDTQYF
.	TRBV18	15	.	TRBJ2-3	TGTGCCAGCTCCCCGTCATACTCTAGCACAGATACGCAGTATTTT	CASSPSYSSTDTQYF
TRBD1	TRBV6-1	14	once	TRBJ1-2	TGTGCCAGCAGTTGGGACAGGGCCGACTATGGCTACACCTTC	CASSWDRADYGYTF
.	TRBV5-1	15	.	TRBJ2-7	TGCGCCAGCAGCAGTACAGGTTTTTCAGGGGAGGAGCAGTACTTC	CASSSTGFSGEEQYF
.	TRBV7-9	14	.	TRBJ1-1	TGTGCCAGCAGCTTAGGGGACGTGGAGGGTGAAGCTTTCTTT	CASSLGDVEGEAFF
.	TRBV6-5	15	.	TRBJ1-2	TGTGCCAGCGCGCCCTTATGGAACGGGGGCTATGGCTACACCTTC	CASAPLWNGGYGYTF
.	TRBV6-1	15	.	TRBJ1-2	TGTGCCAGCAGATATTTGGGTAACGGCGGCTATGGCTACACCTTC	CASRYLGNGGYGYTF
.	TRBV7-9	13	.	TRBJ2-3	TGTGCCAGCAGCCGGACAGACACAGATACGCAGTATTTT	CASSRTDTDTQYF
.	TRBV6-6	11	.	TRBJ1-5	TGTGCCAGCAGTGGGGATCAGCCCCAGCATTTT	CASSGDQPQHF
.	TRBV5-1	13	.	TRBJ2-5	TGCGCCAGCAGCCCCGGACAGACAGAGACCCAGTACTTC	CASSPGQTETQYF
.	TRBV29-1	13	.	TRBJ2-4	TGCAGCGTTGGTGGACTAGCCAAAAACATTCAGTACTTC	CSVGGLAKNIQYF
TRBD1	TRBV2	14	.	TRBJ2-7	TGTGCCAGCAGTGCAGGACAGGGGCCATACGAGCAGTACTTC	CASSAGQGPYEQYF
.	TRBV5-1	13	.	TRBJ2-7	TGCGCCAGCAGCAGGGGGGACACCTACGAGCAGTACTTC	CASSRGDTYEQYF
.	TRBV2	16	.	TRBJ2-2	TGTGCCAGCAGTTTTCAGGGACATCAGAACACCGGGGAGCTGTTTTTT	CASSFQGHQNTGELFF
TRBD1	TRBV2	15	once	TRBJ2-7	TGTGCCAGCAGCGTAGACAGGGGCGTAAACTACGAGCAGTACTTC	CASSVDRGVNYEQYF
TRBD2	TRBV10-3	18	.	TRBJ2-1	TGTGCCATCAGTGAGTCGGCTGGCGGGAGGTGGGCAGACAATGAGCAGTTCTTC	CAISESAGGRWADNEQFF
TRBD1	TRBV27	14	.	TRBJ2-7	TGTGCCAGCAGTCAGGGACAGCACTACTACGAGCAGTACTTC	CASSQGQHYYEQYF
TRBD2	TRBV7-2	15	.	TRBJ2-7	TGTGCCAGCAGCTTAGGGAGTAGCGGGTCCTACGAGCAGTACTTC	CASSLGSSGSYEQYF
.	TRBV5-1	15	.	TRBJ1-2	TGCGCCAGCAGCTTCGTCGGCAGCTCTAACTATGGCTACACCTTC	CASSFVGSSNYGYTF
TRBD1	TRBV27	15	.	TRBJ2-7	TGTGCCAGCAGTTTATACGGGACAGGGGGATCCGAGCAGTACTTC	CASSLYGTGGSEQYF
TRBD1	TRBV10-2	11	.	TRBJ2-3	TGCGCCAGCAGTACCGGGACAGGGCAGTATTTT	CASSTGTGQYF
TRBD1	TRBV7-9	15	once	TRBJ2-2	TGTGCCAGCAGCCAGGGACAGGTGGGCACCGGGGAGCTGTTTTTT	CASSQGQVGTGELFF
.	TRBV2	13	.	TRBJ1-2	TGTGCCAGCAGAGGACGGAATACTTATGGCTACACCTTC	CASRGRNTYGYTF
TRBD2	TRBV7-2	14	once	TRBJ2-1	TGTGCCAGCAGAAGCGGGAGGGCCAAAAATGAGCAGTTCTTC	CASRSGRAKNEQFF